Listed here is a single T cell receptor (beta chain). Its antigen is still unknown. The CDR3 covers 15 residues. V was pared by 3 bases and J by 7 bases, with 18 bases between. Germline CDR1 reads SNHLY; CDR2 reads FYNNEI. This record belongs to a study of T cells after posttransplantation cyclophosphamide. This related bone marrow graft donor gave peripheral blood on the day of marrow donation. General study findings and limits: Later post-transplant blood repertoires were often dominated by donor CD8+ memory clones.

The method was immunoSEQ multiplex PCR; TCRdb's version includes in-frame clones alone and lacks a portion of them. Of tens of thousands of clones listed, 85% to 95% were seen once; the top ten hold around 3.1%. The chain combines TRBV2 with TRBJ1-2; D remains ambiguous. Material for sequencing was PBMCs. The clonotype comes from a woman aged 25 to 39 in good health and a related stem cell transplant donor. CDR3 protein: CASSEGRQVMSGYTF. The CDR3 nucleotides are TGTGCCAGCAGTGAGGGGAGGCAGGTTATGAGTGGCTACACCTTC.